A selection of T cell receptor beta chains follows, all from one sample in a study of T cell responses to AZD1222 COVID-19 vaccine. The method was immunoSEQ multiplex PCR; TCRdb's version includes in-frame clones alone and lacks a portion of them. The profile shows 150,000 to 200,000 clones, 88% of them singletons. Sequencing used peripheral blood, obtained 28 days after the second AZD1222 dose. Every receptor here comes from an adult who received the AZD1222 COVID-19 vaccine. CDR3s include the opening cysteine and the closing phenylalanine or tryptophan. A D gene is named only where the DNA matches it firmly.

j_gene | d_gene | v_gene | CDR3aa
TRBJ2-5 | NA | TRBV6-2/TRBV6-3 | CASSPTALQETQYF
TRBJ1-2 | TRBD1 | TRBV7-2 | CASSLNRGLGNGYTF
TRBJ2-7 | NA | TRBV28 | CASSLSAQRSNEQYF
TRBJ2-7 | NA | TRBV5-1 | CASSLVGYTYEQYF
TRBJ2-6 | NA | TRBV19 | CASSQGGGTGANVLTF
TRBJ1-3 | NA | TRBV3-1/TRBV3-2 | CASSPGGNTIYF
TRBJ2-3 | TRBD1 | TRBV10-3 | CAIKRTGGTDTQYF
TRBJ1-1 | NA | TRBV6-5 | CASSPPGDATEAFF
TRBJ1-3 | TRBD1 | TRBV7-3 | CASSPQGGSGNTIYF
TRBJ1-5 | NA | TRBV7-8 | CASSLQGSNQPQHF
TRBJ1-5 | TRBD1 | TRBV25-1 | CASSDETGDQPQHF
TRBJ2-2 | TRBD2 | TRBV5-1 | CASSLVLAGASNTGELFF
TRBJ2-2 | TRBD2 | TRBV11-1 | CASSPRLAGVTGELFF
TRBJ2-2 | NA | TRBV6-5 | CASKLDTGIGELFF
TRBJ1-2 | TRBD1 | TRBV9 | CASSPRQGAYYGYTF
TRBJ2-7 | NA | TRBV6-5 | CASSLRGPISSYEQYF
TRBJ1-6 | NA | TRBV28 | CASRPQILYNSPLHF
TRBJ1-5 | NA | TRBV7-3 | CASSPGTTNPGHQPQHF
TRBJ2-5 | NA | TRBV19 | CASSSGLRQETQYF
TRBJ2-7 | TRBD1 | TRBV6-5 | CASSYSRTGVFEQYF
TRBJ1-1 | NA | TRBV7-3 | CASSPAGDNTEAFF
TRBJ2-1 | TRBD2 | TRBV5-1 | CASTFTSGGLYNEQFF
TRBJ2-1 | NA | TRBV5-1 | CASSLEGRTLNEQFF
TRBJ1-2 | TRBD1 | TRBV27 | CASSFGPIARSRDRVSSGGYTF
TRBJ1-5 | NA | TRBV6-2/TRBV6-3 | CASSYSMQAGNQPQHF
TRBJ2-7 | NA | TRBV7-2 | CASSLDSGRLYEQYF
TRBJ2-3 | NA | TRBV5-1 | CASSLEGVSTDTQYF
TRBJ1-2 | NA | TRBV30 | CASSDGVSYGYTF
TRBJ1-1 | TRBD1 | TRBV29-1 | CSVRVGTGAEAFF
TRBJ2-1 | NA | TRBV11-1 | CASSLGRYNEQFF
TRBJ1-1 | TRBD1 | TRBV10-3 | CAISEDRENTEAFF
TRBJ1-5 | NA | TRBV5-6 | CASNLGWRSNQPQHF
TRBJ1-5 | NA | TRBV9 | CASSVENQPQHF
TRBJ2-7 | NA | TRBV12-3/TRBV12-4 | CASRPPGDEQYF
TRBJ2-6 | NA | TRBV30 | CAWSVLSISGANVLTF